This T cell receptor (beta chain) was found in a study of blood T cell repertoires in COVID-19. This clone was seen a single time. The CDR3 consists of 13 residues. Germline-derived CDR1 and CDR2 are SNHLY and FYNNEI. Trimming took 6 bases from V and 0 from J, leaving 6 bases between them. Study processing details: Amplification with reference gene primers provided the estimates of nucleated cell counts. Method: immunoSEQ multiplex PCR; TCRdb's copy keeps in-frame clones and lacks some. Clone size and V and J calls were adopted from that table, with D and trimming inferred from the DNA. Of about 190,000 clones listed, 79% are singletons.

This sequence was found in a man aged 55 to 70 with active or convalescent COVID-19. The specimen sequenced was peripheral blood. The chain has TRBV2 and TRBJ2-1; D call uncertain. CDR3 nucleotide sequence: TGTGCCAGCAGCCTGAGCTCCTACAATGAGCAGTTCTTC. This codes for CASSLSSYNEQFF.